Listed below are T cell receptor beta chains from one sample, sequenced in a study of T cells after yellow fever vaccination. TCRdb reprocessed the 5' RACE reads via MiXCR and lists one record per CDR3 protein. The sample holds 200,000 to 300,000 distinct CDR3 sequences, about 7% seen once. Here the sequenced sample was CD4+ T cells sorted from PBMCs, taken on the day of the yellow fever booster vaccination. These receptors all stem from a man aged 30 to 45 who received the YFV17D yellow fever vaccine. The conserved cysteine and the conserved F or W are not part of the CDR3 here.

v_gene: TRBV12-3/TRBV12-4; len: 12; j_gene: TRBJ2-7; CDR3aa: ASRRSGPLWEQY
v_gene: TRBV20-1; len: 12; j_gene: TRBJ1-5; CDR3aa: SARWERGNQPQH
v_gene: TRBV10-1; len: 11; j_gene: TRBJ2-3; CDR3aa: ASSDNNPDTQY
v_gene: TRBV29-1; len: 11; j_gene: TRBJ2-7; CDR3aa: SVARDSAYEQY
v_gene: TRBV13; len: 9; j_gene: TRBJ1-1; CDR3aa: ASSLRTEAF
v_gene: TRBV7-9; len: 9; j_gene: TRBJ2-1; CDR3aa: ASSSDYPRF
v_gene: TRBV10-2; len: 11; j_gene: TRBJ2-5; CDR3aa: ASATWEEETQY
v_gene: TRBV7-2; len: 10; j_gene: TRBJ2-1; CDR3aa: ASSTPGGEQF
v_gene: TRBV19; len: 13; j_gene: TRBJ1-6; CDR3aa: ASMVASSYNSPLH
v_gene: TRBV6-2/TRBV6-3; len: 11; j_gene: TRBJ2-1; CDR3aa: ASARLGYNEQF
v_gene: TRBV20-1; len: 12; j_gene: TRBJ2-2; CDR3aa: SAVGATNTGELF
v_gene: TRBV24-1; len: 14; j_gene: TRBJ2-3; CDR3aa: ATSDPSGSETDTQY
v_gene: TRBV6-2/TRBV6-3; len: 12; j_gene: TRBJ2-7; CDR3aa: ASSHSDRGAEQY
v_gene: TRBV20-1; len: 11; j_gene: TRBJ1-5; CDR3aa: SARTRANQPQH
v_gene: TRBV11-2; len: 13; j_gene: TRBJ2-7; CDR3aa: ASSPTLGLSKEQY
v_gene: TRBV6-5; len: 16; j_gene: TRBJ2-1; CDR3aa: ASSHPGTGRTSVGEQF
v_gene: TRBV18; len: 12; j_gene: TRBJ1-2; CDR3aa: ASLPPAGGNGYT
v_gene: TRBV27; len: 12; j_gene: TRBJ2-1; CDR3aa: ASSLAGGRDEQF
v_gene: TRBV7-9; len: 13; j_gene: TRBJ2-1; CDR3aa: ASSLGVGAGTSEF
v_gene: TRBV3-1; len: 14; j_gene: TRBJ2-5; CDR3aa: ASSLAGRARGETQY
v_gene: TRBV4-3; len: 11; j_gene: TRBJ1-2; CDR3aa: ASSQGGAAGYT
v_gene: TRBV12-3/TRBV12-4; len: 11; j_gene: TRBJ2-7; CDR3aa: ASSTGIGYEQY
v_gene: TRBV14; len: 10; j_gene: TRBJ2-5; CDR3aa: ASSPIGETQY
v_gene: TRBV5-8; len: 11; j_gene: TRBJ2-5; CDR3aa: ASSLSRLETQY
v_gene: TRBV5-4; len: 11; j_gene: TRBJ2-3; CDR3aa: ASSLARADTQY
v_gene: TRBV25-1; len: 14; j_gene: TRBJ2-7; CDR3aa: ASSEGGLASSYEQY
v_gene: TRBV28; len: 11; j_gene: TRBJ1-2; CDR3aa: ASSLYLSPGYT